This T cell receptor (beta chain) is drawn from a study of cytotoxic CD8 clonotypes in ibrutinib-treated CLL. Turning to the study itself: Mean productive templates were under 270,000; mean productive rearrangements were 94,082.

Trimming at V came to 8 bases and at J to 6 bases, leaving 6 bases not matched to a gene. This CDR3 contains 11 residues. Looked up from germline, CDR1 is DFQATT and CDR2 is SNEGSKA (reference sequence). Findings and caveats of the study: Timing of sampling differed between sustained-remission and progressing patients. Stable or contracted on treatment, public clonotypes were also uncommon.

Sequencing was designed to attain a depth spanning 1 in 200,000 to 1 in 1 million T cells. Method: immunoSEQ multiplex PCR; TCRdb's copy keeps in-frame clones and lacks some. The table shows approximately 200,000 clones, with about 72% occurring only once. In the case of this clone: Its antigen remains unknown.

This receptor was obtained from a human donor with chronic lymphocytic leukemia. The source material was PBMCs, sampled after 24 months of ibrutinib treatment. The genes are TRBV20-1 and TRBJ1-2; 7 bases line up with TRBD1. CDR3 protein: CSSKTGNGYTF. For the CDR3, the DNA is TGCAGTTCGAAGACAGGGAATGGCTACACCTTC.